Listed below are T cell receptor beta chains from one sample, sequenced in a study of beta chain features in type 1 diabetes. Sequenced by immunoSEQ multiplex PCR; TCRdb stores in-frame clones only, minus some. The sample shows about 160,000 clones, roughly 8% of them seen only once. The sample was central memory CD4+ T cells from blood. These receptors were obtained from a middle-aged woman with type 1 diabetes. CDR3s include the opening cysteine and the closing phenylalanine or tryptophan. The D gene is left open where the match is weak. Size values are once, few and many counts, or a class for expanded clones, and some rows have none.

V	J	size	D	DNA	CDR3
TRBV28	TRBJ2-3	few	-	TGTGCCAGCAGCCCTCACCCTTTAGGCCTGAGGGGGACAGATACGCAGTATTTT	CASSPHPLGLRGTDTQYF
TRBV29-1	TRBJ1-2	few	-	TGCAGCGTTGAACAGGGGTTTTATGGCTACACCTTC	CSVEQGFYGYTF
TRBV5-6	TRBJ2-1	many	TRBD1	TGTGCCAGCAGCAACCGGGACAGAAACCTTTACAATGAGCAGTTCTTC	CASSNRDRNLYNEQFF
TRBV4-1	TRBJ2-7	few	-	TGCGCCAGCAGCCAAGGACAGGCCTACGAGCAGTACTTC	CASSQGQAYEQYF
TRBV29-1	TRBJ2-4	-	-	TGCAGCGCTAAACAGGGTTACATTCAGTACTTC	CSAKQGYIQYF
TRBV28	TRBJ1-1	-	-	TGTGCCAGCACCTACAGGTTTGAAGCTTTCTTT	CASTYRFEAFF
TRBV28	TRBJ1-2	-	-	TGTGCCAGCAGTTTAGAGGTTCTAGAGGGCTATGGCTACACCTTC	CASSLEVLEGYGYTF
TRBV18	TRBJ1-1	few	-	TGTGCCAGCTCACCCCGAAGGGGGAACACTGAAGCTTTCTTT	CASSPRRGNTEAFF
TRBV5-1	TRBJ2-7	-	TRBD1	TGCGCCAGCAGCTCCGGGACAGGGGGCTCCTACGAGCAGTACTTC	CASSSGTGGSYEQYF
TRBV7-2	TRBJ1-4	-	TRBD1	TGTGCCAGCAGCTTTAGGACAGGGTTTAATGAAAAACTGTTTTTT	CASSFRTGFNEKLFF
TRBV4-3	TRBJ2-3	-	-	TGCGCCAGCAGCCAAGATTTTGGAGAAGATACGCAGTATTTT	CASSQDFGEDTQYF
TRBV30	TRBJ1-2	many	-	TGTGCCTGGACTACTGGGGGCTACGGCTACACCTTC	CAWTTGGYGYTF
TRBV25-1	TRBJ1-2	-	TRBD1	TGTGCCAGCAGCGGACAGGGGTCCCACTATGGCTACACCTTC	CASSGQGSHYGYTF
TRBV5-1	TRBJ1-4	few	-	TGCGCCAGCAGCTTGGTTCCCAGTAATGAAAAACTGTTTTTT	CASSLVPSNEKLFF
TRBV14	TRBJ1-6	few	TRBD1	TGTGCCAGCAGTCGGGACAGCAATAATTCACCCCTCCACTTT	CASSRDSNNSPLHF
TRBV5-6	TRBJ2-6	-	-	TGTGCCAGCAGCCAGTCGGAGGGCTCTGGGGCCAACGTCCTGACTTTC	CASSQSEGSGANVLTF
TRBV28	TRBJ1-6	-	TRBD1	TGTGCCAGCACCAGGACGGGACAGACTAATTCACCCCTCCACTTT	CASTRTGQTNSPLHF
TRBV7-3	TRBJ2-3	-	TRBD1	TGTGCCAGCAGCCCGCAGGGGACAGGGCCCACAGATACGCAGTATTTT	CASSPQGTGPTDTQYF
TRBV5-1	TRBJ2-5	-	-	TGCGCCAGCAGCTTGTACGGCAGGGGAGAGACCCAGTACTTC	CASSLYGRGETQYF
TRBV6-5	TRBJ1-5	few	-	TGTGCCAGCAGTTACTCACGGACAGTCAATCAGCCCCAGCATTTT	CASSYSRTVNQPQHF
TRBV2	TRBJ2-7	-	-	TGTGCCAGCAGTTCTCAGACACTAGCCTACGAGCAGTACTTC	CASSSQTLAYEQYF
TRBV5-4	TRBJ2-3	few	-	TGTGCCAGCAGCTTGGGAGCGACGGGAACAGATACGCAGTATTTT	CASSLGATGTDTQYF
TRBV28	TRBJ2-1	few	-	TGTGCCAGCAGTGGGCGCCCCAACAATGAGCAGTTCTTC	CASSGRPNNEQFF
TRBV6-5	TRBJ2-1	-	TRBD2	TGTGCCAGCAGTCGACTAGCGGGCAATGAGCAGTTCTTC	CASSRLAGNEQFF
TRBV5-4	TRBJ2-2	few	TRBD2	TGTGCCAGCAGCTCCCCGACTAGCGGAAACACCGGGGAGCTGTTTTTT	CASSSPTSGNTGELFF
TRBV4-1	TRBJ2-5	few	TRBD1	TGCGCCAGCAGCCCCGACAGGGGGCTCGGGGGAGGAGAGACCCAGTACTTC	CASSPDRGLGGGETQYF
TRBV5-1	TRBJ1-2	few	-	TGCGCCAGCAGCTTGTTAGGGGCTACGGATAACTATGGCTACACCTTC	CASSLLGATDNYGYTF
TRBV6-5	TRBJ2-7	few	TRBD2	TGTGCCAGCGGACTAGCGGATTCCTACGAGCAGTACTTC	CASGLADSYEQYF
TRBV5-1	TRBJ1-1	-	-	TGCGCCAGCAGCCGAGCGGGGGTTGTCACTGAAGCTTTCTTT	CASSRAGVVTEAFF
TRBV27	TRBJ2-7	-	-	TGTGCCAGCAGCACGGGGGACGGTTCCTACGAGCAGTACTTC	CASSTGDGSYEQYF
TRBV7-2	TRBJ2-1	few	-	TGTGCCAGCAGCCTTGGAGTTGTCTCCTACAATGAGCAGTTCTTC	CASSLGVVSYNEQFF
TRBV5-1	TRBJ2-1	-	-	TGCGCCAGCAGCTCAGCAGGGCAGTCCTACAATGAGCAGTTCTTC	CASSSAGQSYNEQFF
TRBV5-1	TRBJ2-2	-	TRBD1	TGCGCCAGCAGGTTGACAGGGGACACCGGGGAGCTGTTTTTT	CASRLTGDTGELFF
TRBV9	TRBJ1-1	-	-	TGTGCCAGCAGCACCATGACAGCGAACACTGAAGCTTTCTTT	CASSTMTANTEAFF
TRBV6-5	TRBJ1-6	few	-	TGTGCCAGCAGCGGGGGAGATCTTAATTCACCCCTCCACTTT	CASSGGDLNSPLHF
TRBV5-1	TRBJ2-1	many	-	TGCGCCAGCAGCTTGGTAGGGGACAATGAGCAGTTCTTC	CASSLVGDNEQFF